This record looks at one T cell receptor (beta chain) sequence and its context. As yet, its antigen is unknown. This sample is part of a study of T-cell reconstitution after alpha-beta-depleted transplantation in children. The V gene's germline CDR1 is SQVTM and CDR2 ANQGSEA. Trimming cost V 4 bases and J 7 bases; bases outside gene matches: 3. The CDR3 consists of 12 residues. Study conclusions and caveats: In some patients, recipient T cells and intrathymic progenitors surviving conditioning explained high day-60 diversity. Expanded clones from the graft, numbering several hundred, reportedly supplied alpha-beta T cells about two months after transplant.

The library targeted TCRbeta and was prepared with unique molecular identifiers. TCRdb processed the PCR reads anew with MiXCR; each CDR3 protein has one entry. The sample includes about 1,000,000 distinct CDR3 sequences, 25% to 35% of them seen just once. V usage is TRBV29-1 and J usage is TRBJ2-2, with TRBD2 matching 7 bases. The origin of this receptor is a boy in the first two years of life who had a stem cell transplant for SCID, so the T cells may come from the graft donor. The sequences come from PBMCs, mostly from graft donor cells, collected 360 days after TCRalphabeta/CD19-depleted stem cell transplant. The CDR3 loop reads CSVVGGGGELFF. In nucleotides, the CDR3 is TGCAGCGTTGTTGGGGGGGGCGGGGAGCTGTTTTTT.